A selection of T cell receptor beta chains follows, all from one sample in a study of CXCR3 chemokines and chemotherapy response in bladder cancer. MiXCR, run by TCRdb on the PCR reads, gives a single entry per CDR3 protein. The table lists around 5,000 distinct CDR3 sequences, about 15% of them singletons. The sample was collected from a patient whose treatment included neoadjuvant chemotherapy. These receptor sequences come from a human donor with bladder cancer that responded to neoadjuvant chemotherapy. Both conserved end residues are part of each CDR3. Each record gives: V gene, J gene, D gene, CDR3 protein. A D gene is named only where the DNA matches it firmly.

V gene: TRBV30
J gene: TRBJ2-1
D gene: TRBD2
CDR3 protein: CAWNSGKGNEQFF

V gene: TRBV2
J gene: TRBJ1-4
D gene: .
CDR3 protein: CASNVSPPLSAATNEKLFF

V gene: TRBV12-3/TRBV12-4
J gene: TRBJ1-1
D gene: .
CDR3 protein: CASSSNDANTEAFF

V gene: TRBV29-1
J gene: TRBJ2-7
D gene: TRBD2
CDR3 protein: CSVLAGVAGQYF

V gene: TRBV5-4
J gene: TRBJ2-4
D gene: TRBD1
CDR3 protein: CASSLGGTGGEGIAKNIQYF

V gene: TRBV19
J gene: TRBJ2-3
D gene: .
CDR3 protein: CASRGRGDTQYF

V gene: TRBV24-1
J gene: TRBJ1-3
D gene: .
CDR3 protein: CATSDLGGNTIYF

V gene: TRBV27
J gene: TRBJ1-5
D gene: .
CDR3 protein: CASSLMRNQPQHF

V gene: TRBV6-1
J gene: TRBJ2-2
D gene: TRBD1
CDR3 protein: CASRPDRGQGGELFF

V gene: TRBV12-3/TRBV12-4
J gene: TRBJ2-7
D gene: TRBD2
CDR3 protein: CASSSGLAGTYEQYF

V gene: TRBV12-3/TRBV12-4
J gene: TRBJ2-2
D gene: TRBD2
CDR3 protein: CASSFRTRAGELFF

V gene: TRBV5-5
J gene: TRBJ1-2
D gene: .
CDR3 protein: CASSFDSSGTIWTPSNYGYTF

V gene: TRBV14
J gene: TRBJ2-7
D gene: .
CDR3 protein: CASSQALGGISHPYEQYF

V gene: TRBV30
J gene: TRBJ1-5
D gene: .
CDR3 protein: CAWSEGGKGPQHF

V gene: TRBV6-2/TRBV6-3
J gene: TRBJ1-3
D gene: .
CDR3 protein: CASSALGNTIYF

V gene: TRBV14
J gene: TRBJ2-5
D gene: .
CDR3 protein: CASSQGWETQYF

V gene: TRBV6-6
J gene: TRBJ1-5
D gene: .
CDR3 protein: CASSPVNQPQHF

V gene: TRBV20-1
J gene: TRBJ2-7
D gene: .
CDR3 protein: CSASLTTTYEQYF

V gene: TRBV5-4
J gene: TRBJ2-3
D gene: TRBD2
CDR3 protein: CASSLSGGRPTQDTQYF

V gene: TRBV24-1
J gene: TRBJ2-3
D gene: .
CDR3 protein: CATSKVATDTQYF